These T cell receptor beta chains were read from a single sample in a study of blood T cell repertoires in COVID-19. Sequencing was performed with immunoSEQ multiplex PCR; in TCRdb, only in-frame clones are kept and a portion is missing. Among approximately 250,000 clones listed, more than 70% were seen once. The sequenced material came from peripheral blood. Source of these receptors: an elderly woman with COVID-19, enrolled during active disease. Both conserved end residues are part of each CDR3. Fields, in order: D gene, clone size, J gene, V gene, CDR3 DNA, CDR3 protein. A D gene is named only where the DNA matches it firmly. The size of a clone is reported for some rows only, either as once, few or many, or as a class for expanded clones.

-,-,TRBJ2-5,TRBV24-1,TGTGCCACCAGTGATCCTAGCAGGGAGACCCAGTACTTC,CATSDPSRETQYF
-,-,TRBJ2-5,TRBV29-1,TGCAGCGCCGGAGCCAGCTCTGAGACCCAGTACTTC,CSAGASSETQYF
TRBD1,-,TRBJ1-2,TRBV3-1/TRBV3-2,TGTGCCAGCAGCTCTGGGACAGGGGGGATCTATGGCTACACCTTC,CASSSGTGGIYGYTF
TRBD2,-,TRBJ2-6,TRBV5-4,TGTGCCAGCAGCCCGAGCGGGGGCCTTAGGGCCAACGTCCTGACTTTC,CASSPSGGLRANVLTF
-,-,TRBJ1-3,TRBV11-2,TGTGCCAGCAGCTTAATGGACAGTAGAAACACCATATATTTT,CASSLMDSRNTIYF
-,-,TRBJ2-7,TRBV4-1,TGCGCCAGCAGCTTCTCTCTTCGGGGGGAGCAGTACTTC,CASSFSLRGEQYF
TRBD2,-,TRBJ2-1,TRBV5-1,TGCGCCAGCAGCTTAGGACTAGCGACGATAAATGAGCAGTTCTTC,CASSLGLATINEQFF
TRBD1,-,TRBJ2-5,TRBV24-1,TGTGCCACCTTGGTCCCGGGACAGGGCCTAGGGGAGACCCAGTACTTC,CATLVPGQGLGETQYF
-,-,TRBJ1-6,TRBV30,TGTGCCTGGAGGAGAGACAGGAAAGGGTCACCCCTCCACTTT,CAWRRDRKGSPLHF
-,-,TRBJ2-5,TRBV6-4,TGTGCCAGCAGTGAAGGGGCAGGGATCGAGACCCAGTACTTC,CASSEGAGIETQYF
-,-,TRBJ2-3,TRBV27,TGTGCCAGCCGACTACAGGGAACAGATACGCAGTATTTT,CASRLQGTDTQYF
-,-,TRBJ2-3,TRBV10-1,TGCGCCAGCAGTCGGGGGGTTTCTACAGGGCCCGCAAGCACAGATACGCAGTATTTT,CASSRGVSTGPASTDTQYF
TRBD1,once,TRBJ1-4,TRBV28,TGTGCCAGCCGAGGACAGGGAGATGAAAAACTGTTTTTT,CASRGQGDEKLFF
TRBD1,-,TRBJ1-4,TRBV2,TGTGCCAGCCACCCCGGGACAGGACGAGAAAAACTGTTTTTT,CASHPGTGREKLFF
-,once,TRBJ1-1,TRBV6-6,TGTGCCAGCAGTACACAGGGCACTGAAGCTTTCTTT,CASSTQGTEAFF
TRBD2,-,TRBJ2-5,TRBV19,TGTGCCAGTAGTAGACTAGCGGGGGCCAACCAAGAGACCCAGTACTTC,CASSRLAGANQETQYF
-,-,TRBJ2-1,TRBV7-2,TGTGCCAGCAGCTTAACGGGTGGGAATGAGCAGTTCTTC,CASSLTGGNEQFF
-,-,TRBJ1-5,TRBV18,TGTGCCAGCTCACCGGGGGGGGATCAGCCCCAGCATTTT,CASSPGGDQPQHF
-,-,TRBJ1-3,TRBV28,TGTGCCAGCAGATATACAGGTTTAGGAAACACCATATATTTT,CASRYTGLGNTIYF
TRBD1,few,TRBJ2-5,TRBV28,TGTGCCAGCAGGCCCGGGACAGATAAAGAGACCCAGTACTTC,CASRPGTDKETQYF
TRBD1,-,TRBJ2-1,TRBV6-2/TRBV6-3,TGTGCCAGCAGCGCAGGGGGCTCCTACAATGAGCAGTTCTTC,CASSAGGSYNEQFF
TRBD1,-,TRBJ2-7,TRBV6-5,TGTGCCAGCAGTCCCACCCGGGACAGGGACTACGAGCAGTACTTC,CASSPTRDRDYEQYF
-,-,TRBJ1-1,TRBV3-1/TRBV3-2,TGTGCCAGCACCCCGACCCTGACAGCAAACACTGAAGCTTTCTTT,CASTPTLTANTEAFF
-,-,TRBJ1-1,TRBV11-2,TGTGCCAGCAGCTTCCAGGGCTATTCTGAAGCTTTCTTT,CASSFQGYSEAFF
TRBD1,-,TRBJ1-1,TRBV15,TGTGCCACCAGCAGGCGACAGGGAAACACTGAAGCTTTCTTT,CATSRRQGNTEAFF
TRBD1,-,TRBJ1-2,TRBV18,TGTGCCAGCTCACTGGGACAGGACAACTATGGCTACACCTTC,CASSLGQDNYGYTF
-,once,TRBJ1-1,TRBV18,TGTGCCAGCTCACCATTAGGGCAGGGGACTGAAGCTTTCTTT,CASSPLGQGTEAFF
TRBD1,-,TRBJ1-2,TRBV5-4,TGTGCCAGCAGCTTCCGGGACAGAGATGGCTACACCTTC,CASSFRDRDGYTF
TRBD1,-,TRBJ1-1,TRBV29-1,TGCAGCGTTGTGGAGACAGGGGGTGGGACTGAAGCTTTCTTT,CSVVETGGGTEAFF
-,once,TRBJ2-3,TRBV7-8,TGTGCCAGCAGCTTATTTCGGGACACAGATACGCAGTATTTT,CASSLFRDTDTQYF
-,-,TRBJ1-5,TRBV30,TGTGCCTGGAGTGCCGGTGGCAATCAGCCCCAGCATTTT,CAWSAGGNQPQHF
TRBD1,-,TRBJ2-5,TRBV19,TGTGCCAGTAGCGCCCCGGGACAGGGGTCCGGGGCCCAGTACTTC,CASSAPGQGSGAQYF
-,-,TRBJ1-5,TRBV18,TGTGCCAGCTCAGCGTCGGGACTCAGCAATCAGCCCCAGCATTTT,CASSASGLSNQPQHF
-,-,TRBJ1-2,TRBV11-2,TGTGCCAGCAGCTTAGGAGGGGGCTATGGCTACACCTTC,CASSLGGGYGYTF
TRBD1,-,TRBJ1-1,TRBV28,TGTGCCATCGGGACAGGGGTCTTCGCTTTCTTT,CAIGTGVFAFF
TRBD2,-,TRBJ2-2,TRBV19,TGTGCCAGTAGTATAGGGCTAGCGGGGGGATACACCGGGGAGCTGTTTTTT,CASSIGLAGGYTGELFF
-,-,TRBJ2-5,TRBV7-6,TGTGCCAGCAGCGCCCCCGGGAGCGCATTACAAGAGACCCAGTACTTC,CASSAPGSALQETQYF
-,-,TRBJ1-2,TRBV5-1,TGCGCCAGCAGCTTGGATTGGCAAGGTCAGGGTGGCTACACCTTC,CASSLDWQGQGGYTF
TRBD1,-,TRBJ1-1,TRBV6-6,TGTGCCAGCACTCGCGGACAGGGCGGTGAAGCTTTCTTT,CASTRGQGGEAFF
-,-,TRBJ1-2,TRBV5-1,TGCGCCAGCCGTCGTTTAGGCAGGATCCCTGACTATGGCTACACCTTC,CASRRLGRIPDYGYTF
TRBD1,-,TRBJ1-2,TRBV6-5,TGTGCCAGCAGTTCCTTTGACAGGGGAGCCAACTATGGCTACACCTTC,CASSSFDRGANYGYTF
-,-,TRBJ1-6,TRBV2,TGTGCCAGCCTTGAAACGGGACACAGCTCCTATAATTCACCCCTCCACTTT,CASLETGHSSYNSPLHF
-,-,TRBJ1-1,TRBV6-6,TGTGCCAGCAGTTACTCGCAGGGAACTGAAGCTTTCTTT,CASSYSQGTEAFF
-,-,TRBJ2-3,TRBV7-2,TGTGCCAGCAGCCCCCGTGCGCCCTCTGGCACAGATACGCAGTATTTT,CASSPRAPSGTDTQYF
TRBD2,-,TRBJ2-2,TRBV24-1,TGTGCCACCGGGGCTAGCGGAACACCCGGGGCCGGGGAGCTGTTTTTT,CATGASGTPGAGELFF
TRBD1,-,TRBJ1-2,TRBV5-1,TGCGCCAGCAGCCCAAACCCAGGGGGCGGAGGCTACACCTTC,CASSPNPGGGGYTF
TRBD1,-,TRBJ2-5,TRBV7-9,TGTGCCAGCAGCTTGGGGACAGGGGGAGAAGCCCAGTACTTC,CASSLGTGGEAQYF
TRBD1,-,TRBJ1-4,TRBV7-7,TGTGCCAGCAGCTCCGGACAGGGAACTAATGAAAAACTGTTTTTT,CASSSGQGTNEKLFF
-,-,TRBJ2-3,TRBV18,TGTGCCAGCTCCCTACAGGGTGATACGCAGTATTTT,CASSLQGDTQYF
TRBD1,-,TRBJ1-1,TRBV19,TGTGCCAGTAGTATAACGGGGGTGGACAGGATAACTAACCGGAGGCCTCACACTGAAGCTTTCTTT,CASSITGVDRITNRRPHTEAFF
TRBD1,-,TRBJ2-1,TRBV28,TGTGCCAGCAGTTTGGTCAGGACAGGGGGTTACAATGAGCAGTTCTTC,CASSLVRTGGYNEQFF
-,once,TRBJ1-4,TRBV3-1/TRBV3-2,TGTGCCAGCAGCCAAGATTGGATAAGCGGGGGCAATGAAAAACTGTTTTTT,CASSQDWISGGNEKLFF
-,-,TRBJ1-4,TRBV6-6,TGTGCCTCTTCTCTAGCAACTAATGAAAAACTGTTTTTT,CASSLATNEKLFF
-,-,TRBJ1-1,TRBV5-1,TGCGCCAGCAGCTTGAGAGGACAACCAGAAGCTTTCTTT,CASSLRGQPEAFF
TRBD1,-,TRBJ1-1,TRBV5-1,TGCGCCAGCAGATCCACAGGGGGTGTTGGAGCTTTCTTT,CASRSTGGVGAFF
-,-,TRBJ1-1,TRBV3-1/TRBV3-2,TGTGCCAGCAGCCAAGTCGGGGGGGGGTCCCCTGAAGCTTTCTTT,CASSQVGGGSPEAFF